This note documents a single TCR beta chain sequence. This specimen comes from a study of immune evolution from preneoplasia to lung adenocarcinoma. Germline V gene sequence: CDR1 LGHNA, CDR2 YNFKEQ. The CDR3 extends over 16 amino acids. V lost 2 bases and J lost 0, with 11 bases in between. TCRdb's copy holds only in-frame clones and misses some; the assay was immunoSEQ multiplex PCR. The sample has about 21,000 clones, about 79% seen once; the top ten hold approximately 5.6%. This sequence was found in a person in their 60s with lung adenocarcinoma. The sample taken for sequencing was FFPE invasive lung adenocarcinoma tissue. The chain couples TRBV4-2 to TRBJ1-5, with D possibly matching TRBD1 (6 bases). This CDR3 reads CASSQTGGSSNQPQHF. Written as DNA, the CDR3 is TGTGCCAGCAGCCAAACGGGGGGCTCTAGCAATCAGCCCCAGCATTTT.